A selection of T cell receptor beta chains follows, all from one sample in a study of OX40 agonist ivuxolimab in advanced cancers. Only in-frame clones appear in the TCRdb table, and some are missing; sequencing was by immunoSEQ multiplex PCR. The table lists 50,000 to 65,000 clones, about four fifths of them singletons. Sequenced material: CD4+ or CD8+ T cells sorted from blood, taken in a trial of the OX40 agonist ivuxolimab. The origin of the receptors is an adult with an advanced solid tumor such as melanoma, head and neck, liver or kidney cancer. Both conserved end residues are part of each CDR3. The D gene is left open where the match is weak. Not every row has a clone size; where given, it reads once, few, many or a size class.

J: TRBJ2-6; V: TRBV29-1; D: TRBD1; size: .; CDR3: CSAMDRSSRSGANVLTF; DNA: TGCAGCGCGATGGACAGGTCTTCCCGTTCTGGGGCCAACGTCCTGACTTTC
J: TRBJ2-1; V: TRBV7-2; D: TRBD1; size: .; CDR3: CASSMGQVNEQFF; DNA: TGTGCCAGCAGCATGGGACAGGTCAATGAGCAGTTCTTC
J: TRBJ1-2; V: TRBV6-1; D: .; size: .; CDR3: CASSPMGVGQSGYTF; DNA: TGTGCCAGCAGTCCCATGGGAGTAGGCCAGAGCGGCTACACCTTC
J: TRBJ2-3; V: TRBV4-1; D: .; size: .; CDR3: CASSQARPPQSDTQYF; DNA: TGCGCCAGCAGCCAGGCCAGACCCCCCCAGTCGGATACGCAGTATTTT
J: TRBJ2-7; V: TRBV4-1; D: .; size: .; CDR3: CASSTPARSYEQYF; DNA: TGCGCCAGCAGCACCCCGGCTCGCTCCTACGAGCAGTACTTC
J: TRBJ2-7; V: TRBV6-5; D: TRBD1; size: .; CDR3: CASAQGQGSYEQYF; DNA: TGTGCCAGCGCCCAGGGACAGGGTTCTTACGAGCAGTACTTC
J: TRBJ1-5; V: TRBV5-4; D: TRBD1; size: .; CDR3: CASSLGQGNQHF; DNA: TGTGCCAGCAGCTTGGGACAGGGCAACCAGCATTTT
J: TRBJ1-1; V: TRBV6-6; D: .; size: .; CDR3: CASSSASGNTEAFF; DNA: TGTGCCAGCAGTTCGGCTTCGGGGAACACTGAAGCTTTCTTT
J: TRBJ2-1; V: TRBV27; D: TRBD1; size: .; CDR3: CASSAGQGRAHEQFF; DNA: TGTGCCAGCAGTGCAGGACAGGGAAGAGCCCATGAGCAGTTCTTC
J: TRBJ1-4; V: TRBV21-1; D: .; size: .; CDR3: CASSTARDIEPLNEKLFF; DNA: TGTGCCAGCAGCACGGCCAGGGACATTGAACCCCTAAATGAAAAACTGTTTTTT
J: TRBJ1-4; V: TRBV5-1; D: .; size: .; CDR3: CASNKDGATNEKLFF; DNA: TGCGCCAGCAACAAGGACGGTGCAACTAATGAAAAACTGTTTTTT
J: TRBJ1-3; V: TRBV30; D: .; size: .; CDR3: CAWSNSGRSGNTIYF; DNA: TGTGCCTGGAGTAATTCGGGGCGCTCTGGAAACACCATATATTTT
J: TRBJ1-6; V: TRBV6-5; D: TRBD1; size: .; CDR3: CASSRTGSPLHF; DNA: TGTGCCAGCAGTAGGACAGGATCACCCCTCCACTTT
J: TRBJ2-5; V: TRBV1; D: .; size: .; CDR3: CTSSQDHGLAGGAEQETQYF; DNA: TGCACCAGCAGCCAAGATCACGGACTAGCGGGGGGTGCGGAGCAAGAGACCCAGTACTTC
J: TRBJ2-7; V: TRBV5-4; D: TRBD2; size: .; CDR3: CASSLVAGVYEQYF; DNA: TGTGCCAGCAGCTTGGTAGCGGGCGTCTACGAGCAGTACTTC
J: TRBJ1-1; V: TRBV6-5; D: .; size: .; CDR3: CASTQDSFGDTEAFF; DNA: TGTGCCAGCACCCAAGATTCTTTCGGGGACACTGAAGCTTTCTTT
J: TRBJ2-3; V: TRBV11-2; D: .; size: .; CDR3: CASSLGVRTDTQYF; DNA: TGTGCCAGCAGTTTGGGGGTTAGGACAGATACGCAGTATTTT
J: TRBJ1-2; V: TRBV5-4; D: .; size: .; CDR3: CASSPQVSPSGNYGYTF; DNA: TGTGCCAGCAGCCCGCAGGTGTCGCCTTCCGGAAACTATGGCTACACCTTC
J: TRBJ1-3; V: TRBV7-2; D: .; size: .; CDR3: CASSPGPRDTIYF; DNA: TGTGCCAGCAGCCCCGGACCCCGGGACACCATATATTTT
J: TRBJ1-1; V: TRBV7-6; D: TRBD1; size: .; CDR3: CASSLAQGTTEAFF; DNA: TGTGCCAGCAGCTTAGCACAGGGGACCACTGAAGCTTTCTTT
J: TRBJ1-2; V: TRBV5-4; D: TRBD1; size: .; CDR3: CASSSQGDYGYTF; DNA: TGTGCCAGCAGCTCTCAGGGGGATTATGGCTACACCTTC
J: TRBJ1-2; V: TRBV19; D: .; size: few; CDR3: CASTDEGNYGYTF; DNA: TGTGCCAGTACCGATGAGGGGAACTATGGCTACACCTTC
J: TRBJ2-7; V: TRBV19; D: .; size: .; CDR3: CASSISRGAYEQYF; DNA: TGTGCCAGTAGTATCTCCCGGGGCGCCTACGAGCAGTACTTC
J: TRBJ1-2; V: TRBV5-6; D: .; size: few; CDR3: CASSFAGTANYGYTF; DNA: TGTGCCAGCAGCTTCGCAGGGACCGCTAACTATGGCTACACCTTC
J: TRBJ1-1; V: TRBV10-3; D: .; size: .; CDR3: CAISEGRSVTEAFF; DNA: TGTGCCATCAGTGAGGGCAGGTCGGTAACTGAAGCTTTCTTT
J: TRBJ2-3; V: TRBV7-8; D: TRBD2; size: .; CDR3: CASSLAREGTQYF; DNA: TGTGCCAGCAGCTTAGCGCGGGAGGGTACGCAGTATTTT
J: TRBJ1-6; V: TRBV27; D: .; size: .; CDR3: CASSLLGPGRKNSPLHF; DNA: TGTGCCAGCAGTTTATTAGGTCCAGGCCGAAAAAATTCACCCCTCCACTTT
J: TRBJ1-5; V: TRBV5-5; D: TRBD1; size: .; CDR3: CASSWDRGGQPQHF; DNA: TGTGCCAGCAGCTGGGACAGGGGAGGTCAGCCCCAGCATTTT
J: TRBJ1-2; V: TRBV2; D: TRBD1; size: once; CDR3: CASSLQGKGEGYTF; DNA: TGTGCCAGCAGTCTACAGGGGAAGGGAGAGGGCTACACCTTC
J: TRBJ1-2; V: TRBV28; D: .; size: .; CDR3: CASSPHHDDGYTF; DNA: TGTGCCAGCAGTCCCCATCATGACGATGGCTACACCTTC
J: TRBJ2-6; V: TRBV9; D: TRBD1; size: .; CDR3: CASSTRSQGALGANVLTF; DNA: TGTGCCAGCAGCACCCGATCTCAGGGGGCGCTCGGGGCCAACGTCCTGACTTTC
J: TRBJ1-2; V: TRBV6-1; D: TRBD1; size: .; CDR3: CASSKQGNGYTF; DNA: TGTGCCAGCAGCAAACAGGGGAATGGCTACACCTTC
J: TRBJ1-1; V: TRBV7-2; D: .; size: once; CDR3: CASSPEGFTEAFF; DNA: TGTGCCAGCAGCCCAGAGGGGTTTACTGAAGCTTTCTTT
J: TRBJ1-5; V: TRBV7-8; D: TRBD1; size: .; CDR3: CASSRNRGRDQPQHF; DNA: TGTGCCAGCAGCCGTAACAGGGGACGGGATCAGCCCCAGCATTTT
J: TRBJ1-2; V: TRBV19; D: TRBD1; size: .; CDR3: CATQHRGQGFGYTF; DNA: TGTGCCACACAACACCGTGGACAGGGTTTTGGCTACACCTTC
J: TRBJ2-4; V: TRBV9; D: .; size: .; CDR3: CASSTLGQNPSNIQYF; DNA: TGTGCCAGCAGCACCCTCGGACAAAACCCGAGTAACATTCAGTACTTC
J: TRBJ1-6; V: TRBV6-5; D: .; size: .; CDR3: CASSPGNSISPLHF; DNA: TGTGCCAGCAGTCCAGGGAATTCAATATCACCCCTCCACTTT
J: TRBJ2-5; V: TRBV10-3; D: .; size: once; CDR3: CAISEQPGETQYF; DNA: TGTGCCATCAGTGAGCAACCGGGGGAGACCCAGTACTTC
J: TRBJ1-5; V: TRBV19; D: .; size: .; CDR3: CATRGGAYSGQPQHF; DNA: TGTGCCACGAGGGGGGGCGCATATAGTGGTCAGCCCCAGCATTTT
J: TRBJ2-1; V: TRBV7-9; D: .; size: many; CDR3: CASSWDNNEQFF; DNA: TGTGCCAGCAGCTGGGACAACAATGAGCAGTTCTTC
J: TRBJ1-1; V: TRBV4-2; D: .; size: .; CDR3: CASRFPNSRTGILNTEAFF; DNA: TGTGCCAGCAGATTCCCCAACTCAAGAACGGGGATCCTGAACACTGAAGCTTTCTTT
J: TRBJ1-5; V: TRBV2; D: TRBD1; size: .; CDR3: CASSETAGGYQPQHF; DNA: TGTGCCAGCAGTGAAACGGCAGGGGGTTATCAGCCCCAGCATTTT
J: TRBJ1-4; V: TRBV5-4; D: TRBD1; size: .; CDR3: CASSRQGSSNEKLFF; DNA: TGTGCCAGCAGCAGACAGGGTTCGTCTAATGAAAAACTGTTTTTT
J: TRBJ1-6; V: TRBV5-4; D: TRBD1; size: .; CDR3: CASRVRDRLNSPLHF; DNA: TGTGCCAGCAGGGTCCGGGACAGACTAAATTCACCCCTCCACTTT
J: TRBJ2-5; V: TRBV27; D: .; size: .; CDR3: CASSFSGRGYQETQYF; DNA: TGTGCCAGCAGTTTTTCAGGGAGGGGGTACCAAGAGACCCAGTACTTC
J: TRBJ1-2; V: TRBV5-1; D: .; size: .; CDR3: CASSLAGETNYGYTF; DNA: TGCGCCAGCAGCTTGGCGGGGGAGACTAACTATGGCTACACCTTC